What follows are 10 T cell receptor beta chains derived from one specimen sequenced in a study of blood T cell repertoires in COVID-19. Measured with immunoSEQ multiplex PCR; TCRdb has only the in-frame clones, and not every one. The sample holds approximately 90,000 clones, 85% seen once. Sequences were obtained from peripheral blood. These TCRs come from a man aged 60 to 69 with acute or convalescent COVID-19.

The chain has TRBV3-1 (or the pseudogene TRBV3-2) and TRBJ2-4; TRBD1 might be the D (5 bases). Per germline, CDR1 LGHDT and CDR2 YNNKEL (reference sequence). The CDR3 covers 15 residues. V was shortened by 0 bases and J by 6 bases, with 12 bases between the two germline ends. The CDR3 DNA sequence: TGTGCCAGCAGCCAAGATCGGCGTCAGGGAAACATTCAGTACTTC. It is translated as CASSQDRRQGNIQYF.

The CDR3, as DNA: TGTGCCAGCAGCTTACGGGGGGGCCGCTTTGAGCAGTTCTTC. Amino acids: CASSLRGGRFEQFF. V usage is TRBV11-3 and J usage is TRBJ2-1, with 8 nucleotides matching TRBD2. The V segment lost 2 bases and the J segment 9 bases; nucleotides outside the gene matches: 6. CDR1 is SGHNT, CDR2 YENEEA, per germline. This CDR3 spans 14 amino acids.

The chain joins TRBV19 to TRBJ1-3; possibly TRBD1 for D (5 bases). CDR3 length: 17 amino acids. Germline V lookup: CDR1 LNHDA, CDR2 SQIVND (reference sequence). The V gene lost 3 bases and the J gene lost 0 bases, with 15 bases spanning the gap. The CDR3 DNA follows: TGTGCCAGTAGTATGTTGGACACCTTGATCTCTGGAAACACCATATATTTT. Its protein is CASSMLDTLISGNTIYF.

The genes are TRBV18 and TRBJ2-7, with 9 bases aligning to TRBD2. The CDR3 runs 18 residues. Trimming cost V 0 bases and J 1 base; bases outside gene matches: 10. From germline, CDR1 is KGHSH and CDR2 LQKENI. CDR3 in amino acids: CASSPPKVAGVNSYEQYF. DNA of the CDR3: TGTGCCAGCTCACCACCGAAGGTAGCGGGGGTAAATTCCTACGAGCAGTACTTC.

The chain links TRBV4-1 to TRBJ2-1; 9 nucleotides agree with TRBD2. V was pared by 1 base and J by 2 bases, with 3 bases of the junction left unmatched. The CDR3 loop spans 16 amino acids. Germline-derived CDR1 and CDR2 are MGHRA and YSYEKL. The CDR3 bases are TGCGCCAGCAGCCAAGGACTAGCGGCACCCTACAATGAGCAGTTCTTC. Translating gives CASSQGLAAPYNEQFF.

CDR3 nucleotides: TGTGCCAGCAGAGCAGACCTGGCGGCCCAGTACTTC. The encoded protein is CASRADLAAQYF. This sequence joins TRBV6-5 and TRBJ2-5; D unclear. This CDR3 is built from 12 residues. Germline-derived CDR1 and CDR2 are MNHEY and SVGAGI. V was cut by 6 bases and J by 9 bases, with 14 bases left in between.

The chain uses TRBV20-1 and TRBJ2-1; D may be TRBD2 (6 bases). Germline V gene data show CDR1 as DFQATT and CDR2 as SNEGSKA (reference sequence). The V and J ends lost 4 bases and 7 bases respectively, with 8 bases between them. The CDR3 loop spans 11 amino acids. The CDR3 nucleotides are TGCAGTGCTACTGGGGGGAATGAGCAGTTCTTC. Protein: CSATGGNEQFF.

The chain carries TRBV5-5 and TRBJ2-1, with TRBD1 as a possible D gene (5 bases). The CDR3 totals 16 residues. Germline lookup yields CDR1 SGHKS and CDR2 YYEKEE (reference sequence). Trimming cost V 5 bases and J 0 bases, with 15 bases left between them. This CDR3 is CASSSAGLPSYNEQFF. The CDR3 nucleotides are TGTGCCAGCAGTTCAGCAGGGCTACCCTCCTACAATGAGCAGTTCTTC.

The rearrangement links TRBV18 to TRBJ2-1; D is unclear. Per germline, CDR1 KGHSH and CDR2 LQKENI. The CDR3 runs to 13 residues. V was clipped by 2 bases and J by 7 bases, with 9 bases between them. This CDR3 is CASSPGGGNEQFF. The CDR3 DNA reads TGTGCCAGCTCACCAGGCGGTGGGAATGAGCAGTTCTTC.

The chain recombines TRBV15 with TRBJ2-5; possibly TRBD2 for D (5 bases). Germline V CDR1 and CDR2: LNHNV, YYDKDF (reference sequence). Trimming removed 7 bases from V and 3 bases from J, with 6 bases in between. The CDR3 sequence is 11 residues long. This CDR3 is CATTAEETQYF. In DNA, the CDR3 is TGTGCCACCACAGCGGAAGAGACCCAGTACTTC.